These 18 T cell receptor beta chains share one sample of origin, sequenced in a study of T cells after yellow fever vaccination. TCRdb recomputed calls from the 5' RACE reads with MiXCR, one row per CDR3 protein. The sample records more than 90,000 distinct CDR3 sequences, more than 7.5% being singletons. The starting material was CD8+ T cells sorted from PBMCs, obtained 45 days after the yellow fever booster vaccination. These receptors were collected from a man aged 25 to 45 who received the YFV17D yellow fever vaccine.

The V gene is TRBV19, the J gene TRBJ2-3; D gene ambiguous. Trimming cost V 1 base and J 2 bases, with 4 bases left between them. The CDR3 totals 13 residues. Germline loops: CDR1 LNHDA, CDR2 SQIVND (reference sequence). The DNA for the CDR3 is TGTGCCAGTAGTATAGTAAACACAGATACGCAGTATTTT. Translated, it gives CASSIVNTDTQYF.

By frequency in the sample, this clonotype is medium-sized. The chain has TRBV12-3 or TRBV12-4 and TRBJ1-1; no firm D call. The CDR3 extends over 14 amino acids. V shed 5 bases and J shed 0 bases, with 10 bases lying between them. CDR3 in DNA: TGTGCCAGCAGTCCCCTTTCAGTGAACACTGAAGCTTTCTTT. This encodes CASSPLSVNTEAFF.

This clonotype showed up just a few times. The V call is TRBV10-2, the J call TRBJ2-5; perhaps TRBD1 as D (6 bases). V lost 7 bases and J lost 4, with 16 bases in between. The CDR3 is 14 amino acids. Germline assignment: CDR1 WSHSY and CDR2 SAAADI. The CDR3 DNA sequence: TGCGCCAGCATGTTAAGTTTAGGGGGAGAGACCCAGTACTTC. Translation gives CASMLSLGGETQYF.

This clonotype showed up many times. The chain carries TRBV4-3 and TRBJ1-1, with a weak D call TRBD1 (6 bases). CDR1 is LGHNA, CDR2 YSLEER, per germline. Trimming removed 1 base at V and 5 bases at J, with 8 bases between. This CDR3 region has 13 residues. For the CDR3, the DNA is TGCGCCAGCAGCCAAGTAGGGGGTACTGAAGCTTTCTTT. This sequence encodes CASSQVGGTEAFF.

This clonotype was seen repeatedly, ten times or more. This chain connects TRBV7-6 to TRBJ2-3; possible D gene TRBD2, 6 bases. This CDR3 is built from 14 residues. CDR1 and CDR2 from the germline V gene are SGHVS and FNYEAQ. Trimming cost V 3 bases and J 5 bases, with 12 bases left between them. The DNA of the CDR3 is TGTGCCAGCAGCTTGACTAGTATGGTAGATACGCAGTATTTT. This gives the protein CASSLTSMVDTQYF.

This clonotype showed up just a few times. The rearrangement joins TRBV5-1 to TRBJ2-3, with TRBD2 identical over 7 bases. The V gene end was trimmed by 0 bases and the J gene end by 8 bases; junction bases not matched to a gene: 18. The germline CDR1 and CDR2 sequences are SGHRS and YFSETQ. This CDR3 is 18 amino acids long. The CDR3 sequence: CASSLDTRMAGEDGTQYF. In DNA form, the CDR3 reads TGCGCCAGCAGCTTGGATACTCGGATGGCGGGAGAGGATGGTACGCAGTATTTT.

A remark on this clonotype: Possible read error: a much larger clone is one base away. The genes are TRBV27 and TRBJ2-7; TRBD1 matches at 7 bases. CDR3 length: 15 amino acids. V lost 2 bases and J lost 2; bases outside the gene matches: 6. Germline V gene sequence: CDR1 MNHEY, CDR2 SMNVEV (reference sequence). CDR3 nucleotide sequence: TGTGCCAGCAGTTTAGTAGGGACAGCAACCTACGAGCAGTACTTC. It encodes CASSLVGTATYEQYF.

This clonotype was seen repeatedly, ten times or more. The chain joins TRBV7-9 to TRBJ2-5; TRBD2 agrees at 7 bases. CDR1 is SEHNR and CDR2 is FQNEAQ in the germline V gene (reference sequence). The CDR3 is made up of 15 amino acids. V was pared by 5 bases and J by 0 bases, with 6 bases of the junction left unmatched. CDR3 sequence (DNA): TGTGCCAGCAGCACCACTAGCGCCGACCAAGAGACCCAGTACTTC. It is translated as CASSTTSADQETQYF.

This clonotype has ten or more counts. J is TRBJ2-3 and V is TRBV12-3 or TRBV12-4, with 13 bases identical to TRBD2. With V trimmed by 3 bases and J by 0 bases, 3 bases remained unmatched. CDR3 length equals 17 residues. CDR3 sequence (DNA): TGTGCCAGCAGTTTGGGGACTAGCGGGGCTAGCACAGATACGCAGTATTTT. The encoded protein is CASSLGTSGASTDTQYF.

This clonotype was counted a few times. The CDR3 is CAWSVEITLPANEQFF. DNA for the CDR3: TGTGCCTGGAGTGTCGAAATAACTCTACCAGCCAATGAGCAGTTCTTC. This chain connects TRBV30 to TRBJ2-1; no reliable D call. Trimming removed 0 bases at V and 6 bases at J, with 18 bases between. The CDR3 covers 16 residues. CDR1 is GTSNPN and CDR2 is SVGIG in the germline V gene (reference sequence).

In its sample, this clonotype was seen many times. This chain joins TRBV12-3 or TRBV12-4 and TRBJ1-1; D unclear. This CDR3 has 14 residues. The V and J ends lost 6 bases and 0 bases respectively, with 11 bases between them. This chain's CDR3 is CASRKEGMNTEAFF. DNA of the CDR3: TGTGCCAGCAGGAAGGAAGGGATGAACACTGAAGCTTTCTTT.

The J gene is TRBJ1-1, the V gene TRBV7-9; D is unresolved. Per the germline V gene, CDR1 is SEHNR and CDR2 is FQNEAQ (reference sequence). Trimming left V 6 bases short and J 4 bases short, with 9 bases between. CDR3 length: 12 amino acids. In nucleotides, the CDR3 is TGTGCCAGCAGTCGTGATGCCACTGAAGCTTTCTTT. This encodes CASSRDATEAFF.

In its sample, this clonotype was seen many times. The genes are TRBV7-6 and TRBJ2-1, with 16 positions matching TRBD2. In germline, CDR1 is SGHVS, CDR2 FNYEAQ. This CDR3 is built from 17 residues. V shed 5 bases, J shed 5 bases, and the junction held 6 bases outside the gene matches. The CDR3 region is CASSPGLAGGPDNEQFF. In nucleotides, the CDR3 is TGTGCCAGCAGCCCGGGACTAGCGGGAGGGCCTGACAATGAGCAGTTCTTC.

Only a few counts were recorded for this clonotype. The chain joins TRBV11-1 to TRBJ2-1; no firm D call. The CDR3 extends over 19 amino acids. CDR1 and CDR2 (germline): SGHAT, FQDESV (reference sequence). Trimming shortened V by 5 bases and J by 0 bases, and 23 bases separated the two germline ends. As DNA, the CDR3 is TGTGCCAGCAGCCCCCTGCTTTTCTCAGGAAAGGACTCCTACAATGAGCAGTTCTTC. It codes for CASSPLLFSGKDSYNEQFF.

This clonotype was recorded at least ten times. V is TRBV6-1 and J is TRBJ2-1, with 8 bases that match TRBD2. With V trimmed by 6 bases and J by 4 bases, 2 bases remained unmatched. The CDR3 has 13 amino acids. Germline V gene sequence: CDR1 MNHNS, CDR2 SASEGT. The CDR3 spells CASRLAVYNEQFF. DNA of the CDR3: TGTGCCAGCAGACTAGCGGTATACAATGAGCAGTTCTTC.

This clonotype was counted ten times or more. The genes are TRBV14 and TRBJ2-1, with 9 bases fitting TRBD2. The germline gives CDR1 SGHDN, CDR2 FVKESK. J lost 5 bases, V lost 2 bases, and 16 bases had no gene match. This CDR3 has 19 residues. The CDR3 nucleotides are TGTGCCAGCAGCCAACGAGTAGCGACTAGCGGCCTCACCGACAATGAGCAGTTCTTC. As protein: CASSQRVATSGLTDNEQFF.

This clonotype was found a few times. The chain combines TRBV19 with TRBJ1-1; D gene ambiguous. The CDR3 is 11 residues long. V gave up 3 bases and J gave up 11 bases, with 10 bases separating them. The germline CDR1 and CDR2 sequences are LNHDA and SQIVND (reference sequence). The CDR3 spells CASSIALEAFF. In nucleotides, the CDR3 is TGTGCCAGTAGTATCGCTTTAGAGGCTTTCTTT.

The chain combines TRBV30 with TRBJ1-1, with D unclear. Germline CDR1 reads GTSNPN; CDR2 reads SVGIG (reference sequence). The CDR3 contains 12 residues. The V and J ends lost 0 bases and 8 bases respectively, with 10 bases between them. CDR3 nucleotide sequence: TGTGCCTGGAGTGTAGCCCGCAGGGAAGCTTTCTTT. Protein: CAWSVARREAFF. Looking up the rest from reference TRBV30 and TRBJ1-1 gives the full variable domain: SQTIHQWPATLVQPVGSPLSLECTVEGTSNPNLYWYRQAAGRGLQLLFYSVGIGQISSEVPQNLSASRPQDRQFILSSKKLLLSDSGFYLCAWSVARREAFFGQGTRLTVV.